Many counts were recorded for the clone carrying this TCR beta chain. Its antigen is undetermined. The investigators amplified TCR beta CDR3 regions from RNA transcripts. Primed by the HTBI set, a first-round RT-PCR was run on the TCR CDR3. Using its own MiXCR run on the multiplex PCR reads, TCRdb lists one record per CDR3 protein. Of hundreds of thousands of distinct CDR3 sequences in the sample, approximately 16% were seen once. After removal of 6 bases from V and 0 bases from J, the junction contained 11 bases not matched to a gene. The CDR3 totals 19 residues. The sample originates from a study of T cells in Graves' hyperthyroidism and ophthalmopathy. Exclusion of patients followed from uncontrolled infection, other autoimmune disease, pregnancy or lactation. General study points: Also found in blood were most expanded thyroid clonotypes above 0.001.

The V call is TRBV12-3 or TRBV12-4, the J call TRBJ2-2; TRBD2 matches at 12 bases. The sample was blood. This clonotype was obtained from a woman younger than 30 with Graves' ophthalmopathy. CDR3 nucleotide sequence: TGTGCCAGCAGAATACTAGCGGGGGGCCGATCATCGAACACCGGGGAGCTGTTTTTT. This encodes CASRILAGGRSSNTGELFF.